The 2 T cell receptor beta chains below were found in one sample sequenced in a study of radiotherapy plus CTLA-4 blockade in lung cancer. TCRdb's copy holds only in-frame clones and misses some; the assay was immunoSEQ multiplex PCR. The sample carries some 74,000 clones, roughly 80% recorded once. The sample consisted of peripheral blood, taken from a patient treated with radiotherapy plus ipilimumab. The source of these receptors is a human donor with non-small cell lung cancer who had a complete response to radiotherapy plus ipilimumab.

The genes are TRBV5-4 and TRBJ1-3; D remains unclear. Per germline, CDR1 SGHNT and CDR2 YYREEE (reference sequence). This CDR3 is 15 amino acids long. The ends were cut back, 0 bases at V and 0 bases at J, with 7 bases in the middle. In DNA, the CDR3 is TGTGCCAGCAGCTTGGACAGACTCTCTGGAAACACCATATATTTT. Amino acid sequence: CASSLDRLSGNTIYF. The full variable domain, rest sourced from reference TRBV5-4 and TRBJ1-3, is ETGVTQSPTHLIKTRGQQVTLRCSSQSGHNTVSWYQQALGQGPQFIFQYYREEENGRGNFPPRFSGLQFPNYSSELNVNALELDDSALYLCASSLDRLSGNTIYFGEGSWLTVV.

The chain recombines TRBV28 with TRBJ2-4; TRBD1 agrees at 7 bases. CDR1 is MDHEN, CDR2 SYDVKM, per germline. The V and J ends lost 5 bases and 3 bases, in that order; junction bases with no gene match: 10. The CDR3 length is 16 residues. CDR3 loop: CASSRPGQKNKNIQYF. In nucleotides, the CDR3 is TGTGCCAGCAGTCGCCCGGGACAGAAAAACAAAAACATTCAGTACTTC.